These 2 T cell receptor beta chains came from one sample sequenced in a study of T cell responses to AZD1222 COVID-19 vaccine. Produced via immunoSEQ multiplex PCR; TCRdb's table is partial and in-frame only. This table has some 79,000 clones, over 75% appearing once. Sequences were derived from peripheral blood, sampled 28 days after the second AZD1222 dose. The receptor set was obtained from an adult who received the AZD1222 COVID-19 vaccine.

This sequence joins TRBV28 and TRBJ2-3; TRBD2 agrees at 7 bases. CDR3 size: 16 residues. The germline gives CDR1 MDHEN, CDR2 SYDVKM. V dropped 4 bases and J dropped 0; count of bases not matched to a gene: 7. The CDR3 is CASSSPRGVSTDTQYF. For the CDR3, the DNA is TGTGCCAGCAGTTCCCCCCGGGGGGTTAGCACAGATACGCAGTATTTT.

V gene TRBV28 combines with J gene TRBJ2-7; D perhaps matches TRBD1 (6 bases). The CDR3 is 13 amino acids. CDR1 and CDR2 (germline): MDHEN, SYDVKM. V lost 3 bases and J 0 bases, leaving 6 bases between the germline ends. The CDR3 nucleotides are TGTGCCAGCAGTTTGGACAGCTCCTACGAGCAGTACTTC. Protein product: CASSLDSSYEQYF.